The clone carrying this T cell receptor (beta chain) was observed a few times. The missing CDR3 end, 3 residues past where the read stops, is filled in from the germline J gene. This CDR3 contains 18 residues. Germline CDR1 SGHTA, CDR2 FQGTGA. With 0 bases clipped from V and 9 bases from J, the junction kept 13 bases outside the gene matches. The protocol was immunoSEQ multiplex PCR, while the TCRdb copy is restricted to in-frame clones and leaves out a portion. The sample holds some 42,000 clones, and no clone turns up only once. This entry belongs to a study of T cell clonality in common variable immunodeficiency.

The TCR originated in a person aged 18 to 75 in good health. The rearrangement links TRBV7-3 to TRBJ2-1; 11 nucleotides agree with TRBD2. The sequencing input was peripheral blood mononuclear cells. The part of the CDR3 DNA that was read is TGTGCCAGCAGCTTAACGCCCGGGGCTAGCGGGAGGCCCGGTGAG. Protein product: CASSLTPGASGRPGE. The whole CDR3 sequence is CASSLTPGASGRPGEQFF. The whole variable domain, filled in from reference TRBV7-3 and TRBJ2-1, reads GAGVSQTPSNKVTEKGKYVELRCDPISGHTALYWYRQSLGQGPEFLIYFQGTGAADDSGLPNDRFFAVRPEGSVSTLKIQRTERGDSAVYLCASSLTPGASGRPGEQFFGPGTRLTVL.